A selection of T cell receptor beta chains follows, all from one sample in a study of blood T cell repertoires in COVID-19. The method was immunoSEQ multiplex PCR; TCRdb's version includes in-frame clones alone and lacks a portion of them. The repertoire has 65,000 to 85,000 clones, roughly 90% of them found once; the top ten carry roughly 2.5%. The source material was peripheral blood. The receptors come from a human donor in a cohort sampled during active COVID-19. Each CDR3 is given with its conserved first and last residue. The D gene is left open where the match is weak. Clone size appears in some rows only: once, few, many, or a class for an expanded clone.

abundance | j_gene | d_gene | v_gene | CDR3aa | CDR3nt
- | TRBJ2-7 | - | TRBV27 | CPSGEQYF | TGTCCGTCAGGGGAGCAGTACTTC
- | TRBJ2-7 | - | TRBV5-6 | CASSLGQESSYEQYF | TGTGCCAGCAGCTTGGGACAGGAGAGCTCCTACGAGCAGTACTTC
- | TRBJ1-6 | - | TRBV27 | CASSRTTYDSPLHF | TGTGCCAGCAGTCGGACTACCTATGACTCACCCCTCCACTTT
- | TRBJ2-7 | - | TRBV29-1 | CSVEMDSSYEQYF | TGCAGCGTTGAGATGGACTCCTCCTACGAGCAGTACTTC
- | TRBJ1-1 | - | TRBV14 | CASRGHPNTEAFF | TGTGCCAGCAGGGGACATCCAAACACTGAAGCTTTCTTT
- | TRBJ1-1 | - | TRBV27 | CASSGRWTANTEAFF | TGTGCCAGCAGTGGCCGGTGGACAGCGAACACTGAAGCTTTCTTT
once | TRBJ2-3 | TRBD2 | TRBV6-5 | CASSYGRERTQYF | TGTGCCAGCAGTTACGGGCGGGAGAGGACGCAGTATTTT
- | TRBJ2-3 | TRBD2 | TRBV19 | CASSYLAGVNSDTQYF | TGTGCCAGTAGTTATCTAGCGGGGGTAAATTCGGATACGCAGTATTTT
- | TRBJ2-7 | TRBD2 | TRBV5-1 | CASSSTSGGSYEQYF | TGCGCCAGCAGCTCAACTAGCGGGGGCTCCTACGAGCAGTACTTC
- | TRBJ1-2 | - | TRBV23-1 | CASSQSEVLANYGYTF | TGCGCCAGCAGTCAATCGGAGGTCCTAGCTAACTATGGCTACACCTTC
- | TRBJ2-1 | TRBD2 | TRBV25-1 | CASRLAGGLSYNEQFF | TGTGCCAGCAGACTAGCGGGGGGACTCTCCTACAATGAGCAGTTCTTC
- | TRBJ1-6 | - | TRBV6-2/TRBV6-3 | CASSRRVGSPLHF | TGTGCCAGCAGCCGCAGGGTTGGTTCACCCCTCCACTTT
- | TRBJ1-5 | - | TRBV4-1 | CASSQSAPLSGGNQPQHF | TGCGCCAGCAGCCAATCAGCCCCGCTGTCGGGAGGCAATCAGCCCCAGCATTTT
- | TRBJ1-4 | TRBD1 | TRBV7-2 | CASSFQGGDGEKLFF | TGTGCCAGCAGCTTCCAAGGGGGCGACGGTGAAAAACTGTTTTTT
few | TRBJ1-5 | - | TRBV30 | CAWKRGDYSNQPQHF | TGTGCCTGGAAGAGGGGGGACTATAGCAATCAGCCCCAGCATTTT
once | TRBJ1-1 | TRBD1 | TRBV11-2 | CAIGTEMVTEAFF | TGTGCCATCGGGACAGAAATGGTCACTGAAGCTTTCTTT
- | TRBJ2-5 | - | TRBV5-6 | CASSLGLETQYF | TGTGCCAGCAGCTTAGGACTCGAGACCCAGTACTTC